This T cell receptor (beta chain) came from a study of cytotoxic CD8 clonotypes in ibrutinib-treated CLL. The CDR3 covers 13 residues. Deletions cut 4 bases from V and 4 bases from J, with 10 bases between. Germline CDR1 LGHNA, CDR2 YNFKEQ. Whole-study results and caveats: Clonality climbed at ibrutinib response, then dropped toward baseline at progression.

TCRdb's copy holds only in-frame clones and misses some; the assay was immunoSEQ multiplex PCR. There are about 200,000 clones in the sample; more than 75% occur only once, and over 9.5% lies in the top ten. This clone was seen just once. What it recognizes is unknown. The TCR comes from a human donor with chronic lymphocytic leukemia. The rearrangement uses TRBV4-2 and TRBJ1-1; D is undetermined. The sample here was PBMCs, taken after 12 months of ibrutinib treatment. CDR3 amino acids: CASSLEGGTEAFF. As DNA, the CDR3 is TGTGCCAGCAGCCTCGAAGGCGGCACTGAAGCTTTCTTT.